This TCR beta chain was identified in a study of CD8 T cells in Susac syndrome. Random hexamers were used to reverse transcribe about 0.5 to 1 ug of RNA. TCRdb reanalysed the immunoSEQ multiplex PCR reads using MiXCR and keeps one entry per CDR3 protein. The data show fewer than 350,000 distinct CDR3 sequences, approximately 90% seen once. The CDR3 totals 14 residues. Germline values: CDR1 DFQATT, CDR2 SNEGSKA (reference sequence). The V and J ends lost 0 bases and 2 bases, in that order; junction bases with no gene match: 2. Input material: CD8+ T cells from PBMCs. The receptor comes from a human donor with multiple sclerosis. The chain links TRBV20-1 to TRBJ1-2; 8 nucleotides agree with TRBD1. CDR3: CSARDRDRNYGYTF. The CDR3 DNA follows: TGCAGTGCTAGAGATCGGGACAGGAACTATGGCTACACCTTC.